Below, one T cell receptor (beta chain) is given with its context. The antigen remains undetermined. Data came from immunoSEQ multiplex PCR; TCRdb stores just in-frame clones and leaves some out. The table records a few million clones, 85% to 95% of them present only once. These data originate in a study of shared clonotypes between healthy human individuals. V was trimmed by 6 bases and J by 6 bases, leaving 15 bases between them. Per the germline V gene, CDR1 is MNHEY and CDR2 is SVGAGI. This CDR3 region has 14 residues. General observations from the study: Of the naive CD4 clonotypes, 4% to 5% were shared across several donors.

The sample was naive CD4+ T cells from PBMCs. Specified subset: CD45RA+ positively selected. This TCR was sampled from a young man in good health. Some clones in this sample may be carry-over from other donors' samples. This sequence joins TRBV6-5 and TRBJ1-5; TRBD1 might be the D (6 bases). CDR3 in DNA: TGTGCCAGCAGCCCCGACAGGAGGACTCAGCCCCAGCATTTT. The encoded protein is CASSPDRRTQPQHF.